Listed below are T cell receptor beta chains from one sample, sequenced in a study of shared clonotypes between healthy human individuals. Assay used: immunoSEQ multiplex PCR; TCRdb lists only in-frame clones, some missing. Among around 2,100,000 clones listed, about 94% were seen once. The sample taken for sequencing was naive CD8+ T cells sorted from blood. The receptors originated from a man aged 18 to 29 in good health. Both conserved end residues are trimmed from each CDR3. D genes are given only for firm matches.

v_call	d_call	j_call	cdr3_aa
TRBV13	TRBD2	TRBJ2-5	ASTEAGVFETQY
TRBV5-5	TRBD1	TRBJ2-7	ASRDRGLSYEQY
TRBV4-3	NA	TRBJ1-4	ASSQDIGGGEKLF
TRBV7-8	NA	TRBJ2-5	ASSLGAAWYQETQY
TRBV2	NA	TRBJ2-6	ASSVDSSSGANVLT
TRBV30	TRBD1	TRBJ2-7	AWSTRQGYYEQY
TRBV9	NA	TRBJ2-3	ASSVPNTDTQY
TRBV2	NA	TRBJ2-7	ASSRYEQY
TRBV27	TRBD2	TRBJ2-7	ASSSFTGTSGYEQY
TRBV27	NA	TRBJ2-1	ASSLWAAQYNEQF
TRBV5-8	NA	TRBJ1-2	ASSLEGVDGYT
TRBV29-1	NA	TRBJ1-1	SVEDRLRGTEAF
TRBV11-2	NA	TRBJ2-3	ASSLEVPGGISTDTQY
TRBV7-9	TRBD2	TRBJ2-1	ASSLETSHEQF
TRBV6-5	NA	TRBJ2-1	ASSYSGSFSYNEQF
TRBV6-4	NA	TRBJ2-2	ASSDGLGGELF
TRBV13	NA	TRBJ2-5	ASSLGLEETQY
TRBV5-6	TRBD1	TRBJ1-1	ASRQQGADTEAF
TRBV7-7	NA	TRBJ2-1	ASSLARAEQF
TRBV6-1	NA	TRBJ2-7	ASRAGQGAYEQY
TRBV5-6	NA	TRBJ1-4	ASPDCSRLPNEKLF
TRBV19	NA	TRBJ2-7	ASSIQGLPYEQY
TRBV12-5	TRBD2	TRBJ2-7	ASGSLAQRGYEQY
TRBV4-1	TRBD1	TRBJ1-1	ASSQGTGKGTEAF
TRBV11-2	NA	TRBJ2-5	ASSSPGDSKETQY
TRBV28	NA	TRBJ2-3	ASTTGADTQY
TRBV4-3	NA	TRBJ1-2	ASSQRSGEGYT
TRBV13	NA	TRBJ1-1	ASSLDQEPEAF
TRBV4-3	NA	TRBJ2-5	ASSQGQFQETQY
TRBV6-1	NA	TRBJ2-7	ASLTSSSYEQY
TRBV13	TRBD2	TRBJ2-7	ASSPQPSGGSGEQY
TRBV5-6	NA	TRBJ1-5	ASSPKDQQPQH
TRBV7-9	TRBD1	TRBJ1-6	ASSLGQGEGPLH
TRBV9	NA	TRBJ1-1	ASSDSAGDGSEAF
TRBV10-3	TRBD1	TRBJ2-2	AVEQGVGANTGELF
TRBV27	TRBD2	TRBJ2-2	ASSSWTSHLTGELF
TRBV4-1	NA	TRBJ2-5	ASSQVGGGGPSRY
TRBV7-8	NA	TRBJ2-2	ASSLPARGVAGELF
TRBV4-3	NA	TRBJ2-5	ASSQSSLRGQETQY
TRBV10-1	NA	TRBJ2-7	ASSAIISDEQY
TRBV28	TRBD1	TRBJ2-7	ASSHGQGGSYEQY
TRBV21-1	NA	TRBJ2-1	ASSKVRPPPWNEQF
TRBV5-1	NA	TRBJ2-3	ASSLALVGGYTDTQY
TRBV9	NA	TRBJ2-5	ASGSGLETQY
TRBV6-1	TRBD1	TRBJ2-7	ASPTGQGSYEQY
TRBV4-3	TRBD1	TRBJ2-4	ASSQDSPTGAVNIQY
TRBV27	TRBD2	TRBJ2-7	ASRLTGLAEQY
TRBV27	NA	TRBJ2-7	ASSPLNGIVIYEQY
TRBV7-8	NA	TRBJ2-3	ASSLAGGSGDTQY
TRBV9	NA	TRBJ2-5	ASSVAGNQETQY
TRBV9	NA	TRBJ1-6	ASSVSGSPLH
TRBV4-3	TRBD2	TRBJ2-1	ASSPTGLTNEQF
TRBV7-9	NA	TRBJ2-7	ASSFTGEQY
TRBV7-8	TRBD1	TRBJ2-7	ASSLGLQGAYEQY
TRBV10-2	NA	TRBJ1-5	ASGVIGANQPQH
TRBV5-1	TRBD1	TRBJ2-7	ASSLGMGWTGEDSYEQY
TRBV7-9	NA	TRBJ1-1	ASSLLVNTEAF
TRBV13	TRBD2	TRBJ2-1	ASSVGTSGTFEQF
TRBV6-1	NA	TRBJ2-7	ASSSPEGTYEQY